These 16 T cell receptor beta chains share one sample of origin, sequenced in a study of cytomegalovirus exposure and HLA in healthy donors. Both 60 Vbeta primers and 13 Jbeta primers went into the PCR. Produced via immunoSEQ multiplex PCR; TCRdb's table is partial and in-frame only. The sample records about 97,000 clones, about 81% being singletons. Input material: PBMCs. The receptors shown here come from a man between 35 and 55 years old in good health and CMV-seropositive.

V is TRBV5-6 and J is TRBJ2-5, with D perhaps TRBD1 (6 bases). CDR1 is SGHDT, CDR2 YYEEEE, per germline. Trimming cost V 0 bases and J 5 bases, with 11 bases left between them. The CDR3 is 14 residues long. CDR3 loop: CASSLETGRETQYF. CDR3 coding DNA: TGTGCCAGCAGCTTGGAGACAGGCCGGGAGACCCAGTACTTC.

The rearrangement links TRBV6-1 to TRBJ1-1; 7 bases map to TRBD1. Germline V CDR1 and CDR2: MNHNS, SASEGT. The trim removed 7 bases at V and 4 bases at J, leaving 3 bases unmatched. The CDR3 is made up of 12 amino acids. The CDR3 nucleotides are TGTGCCAGCACAGGGGGAGGCACTGAAGCTTTCTTT. This sequence encodes CASTGGGTEAFF.

The rearrangement joins TRBV5-1 to TRBJ2-5; possible D gene TRBD1, 5 bases. Germline V CDR1 and CDR2: SGHRS, YFSETQ. V lost 1 base, J lost 0 bases, and 7 bases lay in between. This CDR3 has 14 amino acids. CDR3 sequence reads: CASSLQDNQETQYF. For the CDR3, the DNA is TGCGCCAGCAGCTTGCAGGACAACCAAGAGACCCAGTACTTC.

The V gene is TRBV2, the J gene TRBJ1-6, with 7 bases that match TRBD1. CDR1 and CDR2 (germline): SNHLY, FYNNEI. The CDR3 length is 13 residues. J gave up 6 bases and V 8 bases, and 4 bases lay outside the gene matches. The CDR3 is CASRQGINSPLHF. The DNA for the CDR3 is TGTGCCAGCCGACAGGGAATTAATTCACCCCTCCACTTT. The whole variable domain, filled in from reference TRBV2 and TRBJ1-6, reads EPEVTQTPSHQVTQMGQEVILRCVPISNHLYFYWYRQILGQKVEFLVSFYNNEISEKSEIFDDQFSVERPDGSNFTLKIRSTKLEDSAMYFCASRQGINSPLHFGNGTRLTVT.

Written as DNA, the CDR3 is TGTGCCAGTAGGAGACAAGTCACAGATACGCAGTATTTT. Translated: CASRRQVTDTQYF. V is TRBV19 and J is TRBJ2-3; D gene unclear. The V gene lost 6 bases and the J gene lost 2 bases, with 9 bases spanning the gap. This CDR3 has 13 residues. Per the germline V gene, CDR1 is LNHDA and CDR2 is SQIVND (reference sequence).

The chain combines TRBV5-4 with TRBJ1-2, with 10 bases that match TRBD1. Germline V lookup: CDR1 SGHNT, CDR2 YYREEE (reference sequence). The CDR3 runs 14 residues. V lost 3 bases, J lost 8 bases, and 7 bases stayed unmatched. CDR3: CASSSVTGGEGYTF. CDR3 nucleotide sequence: TGTGCCAGCAGCTCGGTGACAGGGGGCGAGGGCTACACCTTC.

V and J are TRBV5-1 and TRBJ2-1; weak D call: TRBD1 (5 bases). Germline V gives CDR1 SGHRS, CDR2 YFSETQ. There are 15 residues in the CDR3. V shed 0 bases and J shed 0 bases, with 7 bases lying between them. The CDR3 spells CASSLGGNSYNEQFF. CDR3 bases: TGCGCCAGCAGCTTGGGGGGCAACTCCTACAATGAGCAGTTCTTC.

This chain links TRBV7-9 with TRBJ2-7; unclear D gene. The CDR3 sequence is 14 residues long. Trimming pared 1 base from V and 1 base from J, leaving 8 bases between. Germline lookup yields CDR1 SEHNR and CDR2 FQNEAQ (reference sequence). The DNA for the CDR3 is TGTGCCAGCAGCTTAGGGGCGTATTCCTACGAGCAGTACTTC. Translating gives CASSLGAYSYEQYF.

The chain is built from TRBV21-1 and TRBJ1-1; the table names TRBD1, a call not compared with the DNA. TRBV21-1 is recorded as a pseudogene. This CDR3 has 17 amino acids. This CDR3 is CASSLIQGGQMNTEAFF. Here the CDR3 DNA reads TGTGCCAGCAGCCTAATACAGGGGGGCCAAATGAACACTGAAGCTTTCTTT.

The chain carries TRBV5-1 and TRBJ1-6; 9 bases align to TRBD1. V shed 4 bases and J 3 bases; nucleotides not matched to a gene: 5. The germline V gene encodes CDR1 SGHRS and CDR2 YFSETQ. The CDR3 is made up of 16 amino acids. This CDR3 is CASSRDREGYNSPLHF. CDR3 coding DNA: TGCGCCAGCAGCCGGGACAGGGAGGGCTATAATTCACCCCTCCACTTT.

This clone was observed a single time. The chain is built from TRBV6-4 and TRBJ1-6; TRBD1 might be the D (6 bases). This CDR3 is 16 amino acids long. Germline loops: CDR1 MRHNA, CDR2 SNTAGT. V gave up 0 bases and J gave up 6 bases, with 12 bases separating them. The CDR3: CASSDSRTGSNSPLHF. For the CDR3, the DNA is TGTGCCAGCAGTGACTCACGTACAGGGTCTAATTCACCCCTCCACTTT.

The rearrangement joins TRBV11-2 to TRBJ2-7, with TRBD2 matching over 8 bases. The CDR3 extends over 17 amino acids. CDR1 and CDR2 (germline): SGHAT, FQNNGV. With V trimmed by 1 base and J by 3 bases, 11 bases remained unmatched. For the CDR3, the DNA is TGTGCCAGCAGCTTAGGCCAAACCCGGGAGGGGGGCTACGAGCAGTACTTC. Its protein is CASSLGQTREGGYEQYF.

The chain is built from TRBV28 and TRBJ2-3; 7 positions agree with TRBD1. The germline CDR1 and CDR2 sequences are MDHEN and SYDVKM. CDR3 size: 18 residues. V shed 3 bases and J 0 bases; nucleotides not matched to a gene: 12. In DNA, the CDR3 is TGTGCCAGCAGTTTCTTGACAGGGCCCGAACGAAGCACAGATACGCAGTATTTT. As protein: CASSFLTGPERSTDTQYF.

The CDR3 loop is CATSRDSWAKNYGYTF. The CDR3 DNA follows: TGTGCCACCAGCAGAGATTCATGGGCCAAGAACTATGGCTACACCTTC. This chain joins TRBV15 and TRBJ1-2; D not certain. Germline V gives CDR1 LNHNV, CDR2 YYDKDF (reference sequence). The CDR3 contains 16 residues. The V gene lost 0 bases and the J gene lost 2 bases, with 13 bases spanning the gap.

The rearrangement joins TRBV5-4 to TRBJ1-1; 9 bases are shared with TRBD1. The CDR3 length is 16 residues. Germline V gives CDR1 SGHNT, CDR2 YYREEE (reference sequence). V was clipped by 1 base and J by 1 base; unmatched bases: 5. Here the CDR3 DNA reads TGTGCCAGCAGCTTGTTACGGGGACAGGGGAACACTGAAGCTTTCTTT. Translating it yields CASSLLRGQGNTEAFF.

The chain has TRBV2 and TRBJ1-2; TRBD1 is a possible D gene (6 bases). Per germline, CDR1 SNHLY and CDR2 FYNNEI. Trimming removed 6 bases from V and 5 bases from J, with 16 bases in between. This CDR3 is 14 amino acids long. The CDR3 nucleotides read TGTGCCAGCAGAGCCGGGACACCAGGGTATGGCTACACCTTC. Amino acid sequence: CASRAGTPGYGYTF.